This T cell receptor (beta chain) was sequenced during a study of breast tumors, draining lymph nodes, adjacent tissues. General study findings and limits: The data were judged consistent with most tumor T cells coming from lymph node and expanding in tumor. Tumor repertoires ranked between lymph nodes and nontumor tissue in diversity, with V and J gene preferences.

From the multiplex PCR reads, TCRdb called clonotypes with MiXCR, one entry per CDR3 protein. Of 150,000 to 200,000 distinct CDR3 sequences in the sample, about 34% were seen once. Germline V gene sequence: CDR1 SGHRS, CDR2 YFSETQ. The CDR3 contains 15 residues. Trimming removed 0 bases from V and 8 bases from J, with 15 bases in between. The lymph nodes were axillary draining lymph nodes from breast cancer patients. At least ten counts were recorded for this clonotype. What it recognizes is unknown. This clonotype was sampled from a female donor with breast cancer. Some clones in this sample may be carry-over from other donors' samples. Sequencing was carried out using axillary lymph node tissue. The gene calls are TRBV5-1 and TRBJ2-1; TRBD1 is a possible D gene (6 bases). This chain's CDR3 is CASSLAGTGWDEQFF. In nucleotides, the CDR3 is TGCGCCAGCAGCTTGGCCGGCACAGGGTGGGATGAGCAGTTCTTC.